The 3 T cell receptor beta chains presented below share a single source sample, sequenced in a study of identical twins. Each CDR3 protein gets one entry after TCRdb re-called the 5' RACE reads with MiXCR. The table has more than 1.5 million distinct CDR3 sequences, about 32% seen once. Sample: cord blood. These receptors were collected from a newborn girl in good health.

To note about this clonotype: A junction end diverges from the germline sequence, so it may reflect a read error. The rearrangement uses TRBV5-1 and TRBJ1-6; TRBD1 is a possible D gene (6 bases). This CDR3 is 14 amino acids long. Germline V CDR1 and CDR2: SGHRS, YFSETQ. The CDR3 nucleotides are TGTGCCAGCAGCTCTGGACAGCCCAATTCACCCCTCCACTTT. This sequence encodes CASSSGQPNSPLHF.

The CDR3 is CSASSRGRSYGYTF. For the CDR3, the DNA is TGCAGTGCTAGTTCCAGGGGGCGTAGCTATGGCTACACCTTC. V usage is TRBV20-1 and J usage is TRBJ1-2; 8 nucleotides agree with TRBD1. Germline V gene data show CDR1 as DFQATT and CDR2 as SNEGSKA (reference sequence). This CDR3 contains 14 residues. The ends lost 3 bases at V and 4 bases at J; junction bases unmatched: 7.

This chain connects TRBV6-1 to TRBJ2-3; the D gene is possibly TRBD2 (5 bases). CDR1 is MNHNS and CDR2 is SASEGT in the germline V gene. The CDR3 runs 13 residues. V shed 8 bases and J shed 5 bases, with 14 bases lying between them. In nucleotides, the CDR3 is TGTGCCAGCGGGAGAGACCGTGGAGATACGCAGTATTTT. This encodes CASGRDRGDTQYF.